The 26 T cell receptor beta chains below all came from one sample that was sequenced in a study of radiotherapy plus CTLA-4 blockade in lung cancer. The method was immunoSEQ multiplex PCR; TCRdb's version includes in-frame clones alone and lacks a portion of them. This table has about 16,000 clones, 72% appearing once. The input for sequencing was peripheral blood, taken from a patient treated with radiotherapy plus ipilimumab. These receptor sequences come from a human donor with non-small cell lung cancer whose response to radiotherapy plus ipilimumab could not be evaluated.

This clone was counted between two and nine times. The J gene is TRBJ1-1, the V gene TRBV7-2; perhaps TRBD1 as D (6 bases). Trimming stripped 1 base from V and 1 base from J, with 7 bases between. The germline gives CDR1 SGHTA, CDR2 FQGNSA. The CDR3 length is 14 residues. The CDR3 region is CASSLGRGNTEAFF. CDR3 coding DNA: TGTGCCAGCAGCTTAGGCAGGGGGAACACTGAAGCTTTCTTT.

This chain connects TRBV6-6 to TRBJ1-4, with a tentative D call TRBD1 (6 bases). This CDR3 comprises 15 residues. Trimming removed 4 bases at V and 6 bases at J, with 15 bases between. The germline V gene encodes CDR1 MNHNY and CDR2 SVGAGI (reference sequence). The CDR3 region has the DNA TGTGCCAGCAGTTCCAATATTGGGGGCGATGAAAAACTGTTTTTT. Translated: CASSSNIGGDEKLFF.

The genes are TRBV7-2 and TRBJ1-2, with a weak D call TRBD1 (5 bases). CDR3 size: 13 residues. V was shortened by 5 bases and J by 6 bases, with 13 bases between the two germline ends. Per germline, CDR1 SGHTA and CDR2 FQGNSA. This CDR3 is CASSPSGGNGYTF. The CDR3 DNA reads TGTGCCAGCAGCCCGTCGGGGGGGAATGGCTACACCTTC.

The rearrangement uses TRBV29-1 and TRBJ1-6; TRBD1 is a possible D gene (6 bases). The CDR3 length is 16 residues. Germline CDR1 SQVTM, CDR2 ANQGSEA. V lost 4 bases and J 4 bases, leaving 17 bases between the germline ends. The CDR3 DNA sequence: TGCAGCGTTGCCCGCCGGGACATTACTTATAATTCACCCCTCCACTTT. The encoded protein is CSVARRDITYNSPLHF.

CDR3 sequence reads: CASSLRSTANSYGYTF. CDR3 nucleotide sequence: TGTGCCAGCAGCTTGAGGTCGACAGCCAACTCGTATGGCTACACCTTC. This rearrangement joins TRBV7-2 to TRBJ1-2; D perhaps matches TRBD1 (5 bases). The CDR3 has 16 residues. Trimming stripped 3 bases from V and 5 bases from J, with 19 bases between. Germline CDR1 and CDR2: SGHTA and FQGNSA.

The V and J genes are TRBV7-6 and TRBJ2-2; possibly TRBD1 for D (6 bases). V was clipped by 5 bases and J by 4 bases, with 14 bases between them. The length of the CDR3 is 15 residues. Germline V lookup: CDR1 SGHVS, CDR2 FNYEAQ. The CDR3 sequence: CASSPRAGVTGELFF. The CDR3 DNA follows: TGTGCCAGCAGCCCCCGGGCAGGGGTCACCGGGGAGCTGTTTTTT.

With regard to this clone: No conserved phenylalanine or tryptophan is present at the end of the CDR3, so a read error is the likely explanation. The chain carries TRBV6-5 and TRBJ1-2, with D maybe TRBD1 (6 bases). The germline gives CDR1 MNHEY, CDR2 SVGAGI. The CDR3 runs to 14 residues. Trimming shortened V by 6 bases and J by 4 bases, and 15 bases separated the two germline ends. The DNA of the CDR3 is TGTGCCAGCAGCCGCTCTCAGGGGAGCTATGGCTACACCCTC. It is translated as CASSRSQGSYGYTL.

This clone appeared once. This chain uses TRBV6-1 with TRBJ2-7; a weak D match, TRBD2 (5 bases). The CDR3 is 14 residues long. V shed 1 base and J shed 2 bases, with 9 bases lying between them. The germline CDR1 and CDR2 sequences are MNHNS and SASEGT. The CDR3 protein is CASSEGPGTYEQYF. The CDR3 DNA reads as TGTGCCAGCAGTGAAGGTCCCGGGACCTACGAGCAGTACTTC.

The chain has TRBV7-2 and TRBJ2-1, with 9 bases identical to TRBD2. V lost 3 bases and J lost 4; bases outside the gene matches: 4. Germline V CDR1 and CDR2: SGHTA, FQGNSA. CDR3 length: 15 residues. In nucleotides, the CDR3 is TGTGCCAGCAGCTTCCAGCGGGGGGCTTACAATGAGCAGTTCTTC. The encoded protein is CASSFQRGAYNEQFF.

The chain carries TRBV4-3 and TRBJ1-1; D is unclear. The length of the CDR3 is 14 residues. Germline-derived CDR1 and CDR2 are LGHNA and YSLEER. Trimming left V 0 bases short and J 1 base short, with 6 bases between. This CDR3 reads CASSQDRGNTEAFF. The CDR3 bases are TGCGCCAGCAGCCAAGATCGAGGGAACACTGAAGCTTTCTTT.

This rearrangement joins TRBV5-1 to TRBJ1-1; D not certain. Trimming stripped 0 bases from V and 4 bases from J, with 10 bases between. The germline V gene encodes CDR1 SGHRS and CDR2 YFSETQ. The CDR3 covers 14 residues. The DNA of the CDR3 is TGCGCCAGCAGCTTGGACCCCACTTCCACTGAAGCTTTCTTT. This gives the protein CASSLDPTSTEAFF.

The chain is built from TRBV28 and TRBJ1-4; D not resolved. Trimming took 6 bases from V and 10 from J, leaving 24 bases between them. The CDR3 is 16 amino acids. CDR1 MDHEN and CDR2 SYDVKM come from the germline V gene. DNA for the CDR3: TGTGCCAGCAGCCCCCCCGACACCGGCTCTAACAGAAAACTGTTTTTT. Translated: CASSPPDTGSNRKLFF.

CDR3 DNA: TGTGCCAGCAGCGTAGTTCTAGCGGGGGACACAGATACGCAGTATTTT. The encoded protein is CASSVVLAGDTDTQYF. The chain joins TRBV9 to TRBJ2-3, with TRBD2 matching over 10 bases. Germline CDR1 is SGDLS and CDR2 is YYNGEE. The CDR3 totals 16 residues. After removal of 0 bases from V and 2 bases from J, the junction contained 3 bases not matched to a gene.

The rearrangement uses TRBV6-1 and TRBJ1-2; no firm D call. CDR1 and CDR2 from the germline V gene are MNHNS and SASEGT. CDR3 length: 15 amino acids. With 5 bases removed from V and 0 bases from J, the gap between germline ends came to 13 bases. The CDR3 DNA follows: TGTGCCAGCAGTAGGCAGTCGGGATCTAACTATGGCTACACCTTC. Its translation: CASSRQSGSNYGYTF.

This chain joins TRBV10-2 and TRBJ2-5, with a tentative D call TRBD2 (5 bases). With 4 bases removed from V and 5 bases from J, the gap between germline ends came to 11 bases. Germline V CDR1 and CDR2: WSHSY, SAAADI. The CDR3 has 13 amino acids. CDR3 amino acids: CASSGGPAETQYF. The CDR3, as DNA: TGCGCCAGCAGTGGAGGGCCCGCGGAGACCCAGTACTTC.

V usage is TRBV28 and J usage is TRBJ2-3; 10 bases line up with TRBD2. V dropped 2 bases and J dropped 4; count of bases not matched to a gene: 3. CDR1 and CDR2 from the germline V gene are MDHEN and SYDVKM. This CDR3 comprises 15 residues. The CDR3 region has the DNA TGTGCCAGCAGTTTAGGGCTAGCGGGGGCAGATACGCAGTATTTT. It yields the protein CASSLGLAGADTQYF.

The chain joins TRBV4-2 to TRBJ2-1; 13 nucleotides match TRBD2. Trimming took 4 bases from V and 9 from J; bases not matched to a gene: 12. The CDR3 extends over 17 amino acids. Germline values: CDR1 LGHNA, CDR2 YNFKEQ. CDR3 amino acids: CASSRGIGLAGVLEQFF. CDR3 in DNA: TGTGCCAGCAGCCGAGGCATCGGACTAGCGGGGGTACTTGAGCAGTTCTTC.

CDR3 in amino acids: CASSQDSMLGTINTDTQYF. The CDR3 coding sequence is TGCGCCAGCAGCCAAGATAGTATGCTAGGGACAATAAACACAGATACGCAGTATTTT. This sequence joins TRBV4-1 and TRBJ2-3; D might be TRBD1 (6 bases). The V gene's germline CDR1 is MGHRA and CDR2 YSYEKL. This CDR3 contains 19 residues. The V end lost 0 bases, the J end lost 2 bases, and 21 bases lay between the germline ends.

The chain employs TRBV6-1 and TRBJ2-3; 8 positions agree with TRBD1. The CDR3 sequence is 13 residues long. With 7 bases clipped from V and 5 bases from J, the junction kept 5 bases outside the gene matches. Germline assignment: CDR1 MNHNS and CDR2 SASEGT. CDR3 nucleotides: TGTGCCAGCAAGGTCAGGGGGCAAGATACGCAGTATTTT. Translating gives CASKVRGQDTQYF.

CDR3 region: CASSEAGRALREQYF. CDR3 DNA: TGTGCCAGCAGTGAAGCCGGCAGGGCGCTACGTGAGCAGTACTTC. V and J are TRBV6-1 and TRBJ2-7, with D possibly being TRBD1 (5 bases). With 0 bases removed from V and 7 bases from J, the gap between germline ends came to 16 bases. The CDR3 covers 15 residues. CDR1 and CDR2 from the germline V gene are MNHNS and SASEGT.

For this clone: One end of the junction fails to match germline, which may point to a read error. The rearrangement uses TRBV13 and TRBJ2-2; a weak D match, TRBD2 (5 bases). CDR1 is PRHDT, CDR2 FYEKMQ, per germline (reference sequence). The CDR3 contains 14 residues. The CDR3 reads CASSLGRSTGEPFF. The DNA of the CDR3 is TGTGCCAGCAGCTTAGGCCGGTCCACCGGGGAGCCGTTTTTT. Full variable domain (missing parts from reference TRBV13 and TRBJ2-2): AAGVIQSPRHLIKEKRETATLKCYPIPRHDTVYWYQQGPGQDPQFLISFYEKMQSDKGSIPDRFSAQQFSDYHSELNMSSLELGDSALYFCASSLGRSTGEPFFGEGSRLTVL.

This rearrangement joins TRBV6-1 to TRBJ1-1, with 7 bases that match TRBD1. In germline, CDR1 is MNHNS, CDR2 SASEGT. The CDR3 is 15 amino acids. J gave up 2 bases and V 7 bases, and 10 bases lay outside the gene matches. CDR3 in DNA: TGTGCCAGCACCGTGGGACAGTCCCTCAACACTGAAGCTTTCTTT. Translating it yields CASTVGQSLNTEAFF.

The rearrangement joins TRBV29-1 to TRBJ1-6, with D tentatively TRBD1 (5 bases). Trimming shortened V by 7 bases and J by 5 bases, and 12 bases separated the two germline ends. The CDR3 sequence is 13 residues long. From germline, CDR1 is SQVTM and CDR2 ANQGSEA. CDR3 residues: CSARWGDNSPLHF. CDR3 nucleotides: TGCAGCGCCCGCTGGGGGGATAATTCACCCCTCCACTTT.

This chain joins TRBV18 and TRBJ2-1; 9 bases align to TRBD1. The V and J ends lost 6 bases and 7 bases, in that order; junction bases with no gene match: 7. The germline CDR1 and CDR2 sequences are KGHSH and LQKENI. The CDR3 sequence is 14 residues long. Here the CDR3 DNA reads TGTGCCAGCTCCCTCATAGACAGGGGGAATGAGCAGTTCTTC. Protein product: CASSLIDRGNEQFF.

The chain employs TRBV6-1 and TRBJ2-7; TRBD1 agrees at 10 bases. Per germline, CDR1 MNHNS and CDR2 SASEGT. J lost 2 bases, V lost 6 bases, and 7 bases had no gene match. The CDR3 has 15 residues. CDR3 protein: CASRRSGQGTYEQYF. Written as DNA, the CDR3 is TGTGCCAGCAGACGCTCGGGACAGGGGACCTACGAGCAGTACTTC.

This clone showed up just a few times. The chain recombines TRBV13 with TRBJ1-2, with 8 bases identical to TRBD1. V was pared by 0 bases and J by 8 bases, with 11 bases of the junction left unmatched. Per germline, CDR1 PRHDT and CDR2 FYEKMQ (reference sequence). The CDR3 is 16 amino acids. The CDR3 reads CASSLGSPGGASGYTF. For the CDR3, the DNA is TGTGCCAGCAGCTTAGGATCGCCAGGGGGCGCGAGCGGCTACACCTTC.